This TCR beta chain was recovered during a study of cytomegalovirus exposure and HLA in healthy donors. For this clone: Its antigen is still unknown.

The data were produced by immunoSEQ multiplex PCR, yet TCRdb's version contains in-frame clones alone and is incomplete. In the table there are 150,000 to 200,000 clones, about 89% of which are singletons. While the first cohort had 600 to 800 subjects, the donors belonged to the separate validation cohort of 120 subjects. The CDR3 length is 15 residues. The germline gives CDR1 LNHDA, CDR2 SQIVND (reference sequence). Losses at the gene ends were 4 bases for V and 2 bases for J; bases not matched to a gene: 5. Whole-study findings and limits: High specificity and sensitivity for cytomegalovirus status were reported for the classifier. The authors confirmed in vitro that a few CMV-associated chains were specific for CMV antigens. Researchers catalogued 150 or so TCR beta chains as cytomegalovirus-associated.

This TCR was recovered from a man aged 30-40 years in good health and CMV-seropositive. The sequenced sample consisted of PBMCs. The genes are TRBV19 and TRBJ2-7; 10 bases align to TRBD2. For the CDR3, the DNA is TGTGCCAGTAGTACCAGCCTAGCGGGAGCCTACGAGCAGTACTTC. Translating gives CASSTSLAGAYEQYF.